This entry describes one TCR beta chain. Other DNA sequences in this specimen translate into the identical CDR3. These data belong to a study of shared clonotypes between healthy human individuals. Sequencing used immunoSEQ multiplex PCR; TCRdb keeps in-frame clones, though not all of them. This sample carries some 2.1 million clones, approximately 94% of them seen once, and the ten largest clones take more than 0.95%. The CDR3 consists of 12 residues. V dropped 3 bases and J dropped 5; count of bases not matched to a gene: 1. Germline V gene data show CDR1 as SGDLS and CDR2 as YYNGEE. In the naive CD8 group, cells lacked CD45RO and were positively selected for CCR7, so terminally differentiated effector memory CD45RA+ cells were left out.

This sequence was found in a man aged 18-30 years in good health. The chain joins TRBV9 to TRBJ1-2; 7 bases are shared with TRBD1. The sequenced sample was naive CD8+ T cells sorted from blood. The CDR3 nucleotides read TGTGCCAGCAGCGCACAGGGGTATGGCTACACCTTC. Translation gives CASSAQGYGYTF.